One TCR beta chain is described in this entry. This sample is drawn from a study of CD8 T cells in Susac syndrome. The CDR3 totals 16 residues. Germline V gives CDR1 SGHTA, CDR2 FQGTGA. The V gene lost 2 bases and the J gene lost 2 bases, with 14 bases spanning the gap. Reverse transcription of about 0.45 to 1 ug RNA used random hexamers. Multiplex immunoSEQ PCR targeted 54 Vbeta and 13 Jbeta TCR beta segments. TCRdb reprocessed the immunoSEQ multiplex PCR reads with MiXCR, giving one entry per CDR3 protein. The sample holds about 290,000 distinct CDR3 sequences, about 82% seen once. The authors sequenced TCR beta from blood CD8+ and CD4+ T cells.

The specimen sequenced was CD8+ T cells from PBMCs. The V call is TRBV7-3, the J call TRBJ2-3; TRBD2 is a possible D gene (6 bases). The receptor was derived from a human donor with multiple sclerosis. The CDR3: CASSLEGGGNTDTQYF. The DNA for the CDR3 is TGTGCCAGCAGCTTAGAGGGCGGAGGGAACACAGATACGCAGTATTTT.